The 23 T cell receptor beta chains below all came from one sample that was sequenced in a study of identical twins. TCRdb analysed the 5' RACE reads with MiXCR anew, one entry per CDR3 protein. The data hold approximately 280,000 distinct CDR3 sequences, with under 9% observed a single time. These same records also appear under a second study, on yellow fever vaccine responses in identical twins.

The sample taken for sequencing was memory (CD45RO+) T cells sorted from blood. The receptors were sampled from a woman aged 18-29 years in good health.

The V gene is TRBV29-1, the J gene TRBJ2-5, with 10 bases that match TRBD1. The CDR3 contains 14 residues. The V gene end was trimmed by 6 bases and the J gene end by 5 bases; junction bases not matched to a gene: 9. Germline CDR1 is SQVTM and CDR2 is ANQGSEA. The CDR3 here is CSVARDRGPETQYF. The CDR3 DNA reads TGCAGCGTCGCCCGGGACAGGGGACCGGAGACCCAGTACTTC.

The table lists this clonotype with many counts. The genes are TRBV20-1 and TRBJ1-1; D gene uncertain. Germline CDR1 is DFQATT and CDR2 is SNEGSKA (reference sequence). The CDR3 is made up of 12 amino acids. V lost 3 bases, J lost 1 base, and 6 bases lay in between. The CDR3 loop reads CSASLKNTEAFF. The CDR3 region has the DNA TGCAGTGCTAGCCTCAAGAACACTGAAGCTTTCTTT.

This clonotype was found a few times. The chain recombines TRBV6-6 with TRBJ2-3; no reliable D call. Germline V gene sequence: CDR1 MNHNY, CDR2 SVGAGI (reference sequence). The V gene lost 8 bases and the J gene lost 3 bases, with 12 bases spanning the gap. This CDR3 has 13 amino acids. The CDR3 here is CASGLLGTDTQYF. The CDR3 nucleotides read TGTGCCAGCGGGCTACTCGGGACAGATACGCAGTATTTT.

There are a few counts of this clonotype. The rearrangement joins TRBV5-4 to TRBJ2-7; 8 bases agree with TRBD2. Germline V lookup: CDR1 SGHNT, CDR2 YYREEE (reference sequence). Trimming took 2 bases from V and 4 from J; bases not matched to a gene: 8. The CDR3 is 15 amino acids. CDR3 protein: CASSFSSGGQYEQYV. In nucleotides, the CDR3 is TGTGCCAGCAGCTTTTCGAGCGGGGGTCAATACGAGCAGTACGTC.

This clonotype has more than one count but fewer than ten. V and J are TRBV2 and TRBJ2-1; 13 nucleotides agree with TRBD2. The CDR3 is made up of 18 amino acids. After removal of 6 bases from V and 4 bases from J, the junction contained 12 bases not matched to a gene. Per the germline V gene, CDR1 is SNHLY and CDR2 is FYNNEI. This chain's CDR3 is CASSQTSGRIGGYNEQFF. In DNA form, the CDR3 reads TGTGCCAGCAGCCAGACTAGCGGGAGGATCGGGGGGTACAATGAGCAGTTCTTC.

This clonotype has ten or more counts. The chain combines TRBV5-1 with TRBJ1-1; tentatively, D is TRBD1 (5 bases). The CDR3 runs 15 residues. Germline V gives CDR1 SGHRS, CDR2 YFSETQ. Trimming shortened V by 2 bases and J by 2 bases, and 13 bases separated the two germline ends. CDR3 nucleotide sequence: TGCGCCAGCAGCTTATCTTGGGGCCCAAACACTGAAGCTTTCTTT. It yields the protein CASSLSWGPNTEAFF.

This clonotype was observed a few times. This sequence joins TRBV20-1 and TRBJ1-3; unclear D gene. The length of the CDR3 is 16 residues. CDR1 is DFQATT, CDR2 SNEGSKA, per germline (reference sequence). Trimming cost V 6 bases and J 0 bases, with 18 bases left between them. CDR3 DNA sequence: TGCAGTGCCCCTCTTTTTGGTCTCCACTCTGGAAACACCATATATTTT. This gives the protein CSAPLFGLHSGNTIYF.

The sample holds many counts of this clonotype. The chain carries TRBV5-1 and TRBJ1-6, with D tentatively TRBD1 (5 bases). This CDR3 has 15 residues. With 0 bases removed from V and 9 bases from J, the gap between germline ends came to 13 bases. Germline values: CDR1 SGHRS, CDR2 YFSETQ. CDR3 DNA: TGCGCCAGCAGCTTGGCCCCCCGCCAGGGTTCACCCCTCCACTTT. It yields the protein CASSLAPRQGSPLHF. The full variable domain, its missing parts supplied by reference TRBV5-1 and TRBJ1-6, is KAGVTQTPRYLIKTRGQQVTLSCSPISGHRSVSWYQQTPGQGLQFLFEYFSETQRNKGNFPGRFSGRQFSNSRSEMNVSTLELGDSALYLCASSLAPRQGSPLHFGNGTRLTVT.

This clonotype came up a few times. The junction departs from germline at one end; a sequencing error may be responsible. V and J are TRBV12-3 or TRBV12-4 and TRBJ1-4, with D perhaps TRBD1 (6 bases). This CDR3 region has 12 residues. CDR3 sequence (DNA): TGTGCCAGCAGCGTAGACGACAGGATCCCGGCTTTT. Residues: CASSVDDRIPAF.

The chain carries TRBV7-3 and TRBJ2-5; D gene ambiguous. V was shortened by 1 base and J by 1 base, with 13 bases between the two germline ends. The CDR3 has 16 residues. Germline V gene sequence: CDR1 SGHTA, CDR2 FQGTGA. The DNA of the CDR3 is TGTGCCAGCAGCTTAAACGCCCCCACTATCCAAGAGACCCAGTACTTC. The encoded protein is CASSLNAPTIQETQYF.

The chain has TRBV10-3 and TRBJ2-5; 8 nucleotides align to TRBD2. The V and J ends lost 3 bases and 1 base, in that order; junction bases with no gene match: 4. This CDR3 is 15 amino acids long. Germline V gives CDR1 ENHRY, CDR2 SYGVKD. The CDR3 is CAISEKRGIQETQYF. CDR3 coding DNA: TGTGCCATCAGTGAAAAGCGGGGGATCCAAGAGACCCAGTACTTC.

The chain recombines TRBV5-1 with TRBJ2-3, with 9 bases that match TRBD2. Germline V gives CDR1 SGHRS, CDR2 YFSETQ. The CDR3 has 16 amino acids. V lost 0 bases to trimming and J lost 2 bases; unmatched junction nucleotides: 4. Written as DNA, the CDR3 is TGCGCCAGCAGCTTGGCCGAGCGGGGGGACACAGATACGCAGTATTTT. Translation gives CASSLAERGDTDTQYF.

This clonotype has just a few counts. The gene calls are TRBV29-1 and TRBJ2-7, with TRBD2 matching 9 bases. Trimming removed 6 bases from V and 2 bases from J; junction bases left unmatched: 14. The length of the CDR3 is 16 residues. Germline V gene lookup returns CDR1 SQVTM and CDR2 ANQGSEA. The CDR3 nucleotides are TGCAGCGTCAAGTTATCCGGGACTAGCTTAGCCTACGAGCAGTACTTC. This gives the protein CSVKLSGTSLAYEQYF.

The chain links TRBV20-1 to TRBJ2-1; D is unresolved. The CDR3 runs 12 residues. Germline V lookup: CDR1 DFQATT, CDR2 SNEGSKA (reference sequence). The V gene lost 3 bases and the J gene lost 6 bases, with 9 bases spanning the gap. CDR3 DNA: TGCAGTGCTAGTATAACGGTCAATGAGCAGTTCTTC. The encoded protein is CSASITVNEQFF.

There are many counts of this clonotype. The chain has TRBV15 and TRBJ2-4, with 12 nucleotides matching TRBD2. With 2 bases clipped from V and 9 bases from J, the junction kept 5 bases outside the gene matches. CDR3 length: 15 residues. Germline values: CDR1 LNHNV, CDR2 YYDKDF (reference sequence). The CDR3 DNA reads TGTGCCACCAGCAGATCGAGACTAGCGGGGGCCATTCAGTACTTC. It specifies CATSRSRLAGAIQYF.

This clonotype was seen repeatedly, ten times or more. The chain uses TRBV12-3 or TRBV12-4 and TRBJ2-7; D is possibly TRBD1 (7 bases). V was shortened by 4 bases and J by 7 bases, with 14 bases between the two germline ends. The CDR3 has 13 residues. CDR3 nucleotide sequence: TGTGCCAGCAGTTCCCGACAGGGAGGTGAGCAGTACTTC. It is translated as CASSSRQGGEQYF.

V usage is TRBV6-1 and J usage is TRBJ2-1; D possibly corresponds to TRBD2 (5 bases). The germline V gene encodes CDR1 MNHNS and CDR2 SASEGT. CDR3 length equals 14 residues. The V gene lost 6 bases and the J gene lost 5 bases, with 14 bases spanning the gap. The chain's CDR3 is CASRDGRDNNEQFF. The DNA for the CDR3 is TGTGCCAGCAGGGATGGACGGGATAACAATGAGCAGTTCTTC.

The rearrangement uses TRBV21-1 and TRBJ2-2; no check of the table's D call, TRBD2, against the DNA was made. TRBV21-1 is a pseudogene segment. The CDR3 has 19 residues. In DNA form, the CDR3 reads TGTGCCAGCAGCAAAGGACTAGAAGCGGAAGGGTATGGATCCGGGGAGCTGTTTTTT. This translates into CASSKGLEAEGYGSGELFF.

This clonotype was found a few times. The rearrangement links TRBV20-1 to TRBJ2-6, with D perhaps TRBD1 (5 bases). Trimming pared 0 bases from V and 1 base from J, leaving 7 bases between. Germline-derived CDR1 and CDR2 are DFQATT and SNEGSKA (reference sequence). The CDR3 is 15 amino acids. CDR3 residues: CSARDDSSGANVLTF. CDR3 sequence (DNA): TGCAGTGCTAGAGACGACAGTTCTGGGGCCAACGTCCTGACTTTC.

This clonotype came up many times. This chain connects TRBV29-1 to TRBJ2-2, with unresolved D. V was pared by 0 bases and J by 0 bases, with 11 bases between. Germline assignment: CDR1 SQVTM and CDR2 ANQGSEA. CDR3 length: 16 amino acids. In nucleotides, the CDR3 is TGCAGCGTTGAAGATCGGAGTGGTGCGAACACCGGGGAGCTGTTTTTT. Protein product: CSVEDRSGANTGELFF.

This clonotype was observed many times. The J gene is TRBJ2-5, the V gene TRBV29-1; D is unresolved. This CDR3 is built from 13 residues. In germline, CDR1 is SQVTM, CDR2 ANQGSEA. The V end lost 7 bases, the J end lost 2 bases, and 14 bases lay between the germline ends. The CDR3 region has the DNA TGCAGCGCCCCCGACTGGGGACAAGAGACCCAGTACTTC. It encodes CSAPDWGQETQYF. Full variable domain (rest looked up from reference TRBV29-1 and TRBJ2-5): SAVISQKPSRDICQRGTSLTIQCQVDSQVTMMFWYRQQPGQSLTLIATANQGSEATYESGFVIDKFPISRPNLTFSTLTVSNMSPEDSSIYLCSAPDWGQETQYFGPGTRLLVL.

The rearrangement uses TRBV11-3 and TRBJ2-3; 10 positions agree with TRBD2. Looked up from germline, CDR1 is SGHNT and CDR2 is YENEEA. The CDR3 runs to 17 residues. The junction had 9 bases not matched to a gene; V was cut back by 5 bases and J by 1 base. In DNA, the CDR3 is TGTGCCAGCAGCCCGACTCTCGGGACTAGCGGCACAGATACGCAGTATTTT. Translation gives CASSPTLGTSGTDTQYF.

The CDR3 DNA reads as TGCAGTGCTAGAGGGGGGACCACCGGGGAGCTGTTTTTT. It codes for CSARGGTTGELFF. This chain uses TRBV20-1 with TRBJ2-2; D may match TRBD1 or TRBD2 (5 bases each). The CDR3 has 13 amino acids. V lost 1 base and J 4 bases, leaving 7 bases between the germline ends. Germline assignment: CDR1 DFQATT and CDR2 SNEGSKA (reference sequence).